This TCR beta chain was sequenced during a study of B cell selection in AIRE deficiency. The study's findings and limits: Tconv and Treg cells from AIRE-deficient patients resembled healthy donors in TCRBV usage, CDR3 length and diversity. Only 9.3% of 3657 shared Treg sequences were patient-specific; about 30% healthy-specific. Shared Treg sequences were biased toward short CDR3s with few non-templated nucleotide insertions. Approximately 32% of healthy-donor shared Treg TCRbeta sequences appeared in patient Tconv cells.

Sorted regulatory T cells were CD4-positive, CD25-high and CD127-low or negative. This CDR3 region has 14 residues. Trimming stripped 1 base from V and 2 bases from J, with 8 bases between. Germline CDR1 is SEHNR and CDR2 is FQNEAQ (reference sequence). Points on this clone: What it recognizes is unknown.

TCRdb's table, derived via immunoSEQ multiplex PCR, lists solely in-frame clones and lacks some. Of tens of thousands of clones in the sample, approximately 94% were seen once. Sequences were obtained from Tregs sorted from PBMCs. The receptor was derived from a human donor with AIRE deficiency. V and J are TRBV7-9 and TRBJ1-2; D is unresolved. The CDR3 DNA follows: TGTGCCAGCAGCTTAGTTGGAGGAAACTATGGCTACACCTTC. It is translated as CASSLVGGNYGYTF.